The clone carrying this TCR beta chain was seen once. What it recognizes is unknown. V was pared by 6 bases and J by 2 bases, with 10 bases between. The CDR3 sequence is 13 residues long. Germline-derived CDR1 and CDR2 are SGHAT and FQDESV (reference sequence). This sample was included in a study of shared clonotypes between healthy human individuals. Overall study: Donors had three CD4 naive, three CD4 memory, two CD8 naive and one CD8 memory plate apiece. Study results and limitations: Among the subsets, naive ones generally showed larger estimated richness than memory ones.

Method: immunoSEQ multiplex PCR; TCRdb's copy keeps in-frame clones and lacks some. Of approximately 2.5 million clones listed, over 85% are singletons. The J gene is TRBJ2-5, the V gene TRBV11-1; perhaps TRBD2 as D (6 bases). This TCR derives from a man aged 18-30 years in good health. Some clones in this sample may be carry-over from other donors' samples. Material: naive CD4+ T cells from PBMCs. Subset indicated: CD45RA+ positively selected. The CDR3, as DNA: TGTGCCAGCAGTTCGACTAGGCAAGAGACCCAGTACTTC. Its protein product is CASSSTRQETQYF. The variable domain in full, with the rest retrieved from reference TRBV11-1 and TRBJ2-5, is EAEVAQSPRYKITEKSQAVAFWCDPISGHATLYWYRQILGQGPELLVQFQDESVVDDSQLPKDRFSAERLKGVDSTLKIQPAELGDSAMYLCASSSTRQETQYFGPGTRLLVL.